This is a list of T cell receptor beta chains from one sample in a study of identical twins. Each CDR3 protein gets one entry after TCRdb re-called the 5' RACE reads with MiXCR. The repertoire holds about 1.7 million distinct CDR3 sequences, with less than 35% as singletons. Sequencing input: cord blood. These receptors all stem from a newborn girl in good health. The CDR3 runs from the conserved cysteine through the conserved F or W. Fields, in order: CDR3 length, V gene, D gene, clone size, J gene, CDR3 DNA, CDR3 protein. The D gene is left open where the match is weak. Expanded clones get a size class; other rows say once, few or many, or leave the size out.

13,TRBV6-6,-,-,TRBJ2-5,TGTGCCAGCAGTTACTCCCTCCAAGGGACCCAGTACTTC,CASSYSLQGTQYF
16,TRBV4-1,-,-,TRBJ2-1,TGCGCCAGCAGCCATCCTCTCCGGAGCTCCTACAATGAGCAGTTCTTC,CASSHPLRSSYNEQFF
16,TRBV4-2,TRBD1,-,TRBJ2-1,TGTGCCAGCAGCCATACCGACAGGGAAGGAAGGAATGAGCAGTTCTTC,CASSHTDREGRNEQFF
13,TRBV2,-,few,TRBJ2-7,TGTGCCAGCAGGTCACAGGTGGCCTACGAGCAGTACTTC,CASRSQVAYEQYF
11,TRBV29-1,-,few,TRBJ2-3,TGCAGCGTTAAACAGGGAGATACGCAGTATTTT,CSVKQGDTQYF
17,TRBV28,-,many,TRBJ2-7,TGTGCCAGCAGTTTTTACCGGAGGACAGCACTATTCGACGAGCAGTACTTC,CASSFYRRTALFDEQYF
12,TRBV12-3/TRBV12-4,-,few,TRBJ2-4,TGTGCCAGCAGCCTTGACAGGCTTTTTAAGTACTTC,CASSLDRLFKYF
16,TRBV28,TRBD2,few,TRBJ2-2,TGTGCCAGCAGTCGGACTAGCGGGAGCCCCACCGGGGAGCTGTTTTTT,CASSRTSGSPTGELFF
16,TRBV4-2,TRBD2,many,TRBJ2-7,TGTGCCAGCAGCCAAGACAACCTAGCGGTCGCCTACGAGCAGTACTTC,CASSQDNLAVAYEQYF
15,TRBV28,-,-,TRBJ2-1,TGTGCCAGCAGTTTCCGCTGGTACCTTAACAATGAGCAGTTCTTC,CASSFRWYLNNEQFF
13,TRBV12-3/TRBV12-4,TRBD1,-,TRBJ2-4,TGTGCCAGCGGACAGGGGGCTGGGGACATTCAGTACTTC,CASGQGAGDIQYF
12,TRBV28,TRBD1,few,TRBJ2-7,TGTGCCACCTGGGACAGGGTCCACGAGCAGTACTTC,CATWDRVHEQYF
16,TRBV5-1,-,few,TRBJ2-2,TGCGCCAGCAGCCAACGCGGGACCCAAAACACCGGGGAGCTGTTTTTT,CASSQRGTQNTGELFF
15,TRBV5-1,-,few,TRBJ2-1,TGCGCCAGCAGCCGTAGCGGTCGGGATTACAATGAGCAGTTCTTC,CASSRSGRDYNEQFF
13,TRBV2,TRBD2,-,TRBJ2-7,TGTGCCAGCAACGGGGGGGAATTTTACGAGCAGTACTTC,CASNGGEFYEQYF
13,TRBV20-1,-,few,TRBJ2-1,TGCCCGATTCCGCGCAGCTCCTACAATGAGCAGTTCTTC,CPIPRSSYNEQFF
14,TRBV10-3,-,many,TRBJ1-2,TGTGCCATCAGTGCAGAATCAGGGGCTTCAAGCTACACCTTC,CAISAESGASSYTF
14,TRBV7-6,-,few,TRBJ2-7,TGTGCCAGCAGCTTAGAGGAGCACACCTACGAGCAGTACTTC,CASSLEEHTYEQYF
14,TRBV12-3/TRBV12-4,TRBD2,-,TRBJ2-5,TGTGCCAGCAGCCCGGGACTAGACAGCAACGGGCAGTACTTC,CASSPGLDSNGQYF
14,TRBV20-1,-,-,TRBJ2-5,TGCAGTGCTAGAAATGTTGGGCGGGGAGAGAACCAGTACTTC,CSARNVGRGENQYF
14,TRBV9,-,few,TRBJ2-3,TGTGCCAGCAGCGTAGCTCAGGCGGGAGATACGCAGTATTTT,CASSVAQAGDTQYF
17,TRBV7-6,TRBD2,-,TRBJ2-7,TGTGCCAGCAGCTTAGCGTCAGCGGGGGTGTGGAACTACGAGCAGTACTTC,CASSLASAGVWNYEQYF
14,TRBV29-1,TRBD2,many,TRBJ2-5,TGCAGCTCTACGACTAGCGGTCTCCAAGAGACCCAGTACTTC,CSSTTSGLQETQYF
16,TRBV5-6,-,-,TRBJ2-4,TGTGCCAGCAGCTTGGACTACAGGGGAGGGAAAAACATTCAGTACTTC,CASSLDYRGGKNIQYF
14,TRBV5-1,-,few,TRBJ1-1,TGCGCCAGCAGCTTTGGGTCCCCTAACACTGAAGCTTTCTTT,CASSFGSPNTEAFF
16,TRBV19,TRBD2,-,TRBJ2-1,TGTGCCAGTAGGAACGGCGGCGGGACTAGTAACAATGAGCAGTTCTTC,CASRNGGGTSNNEQFF
14,TRBV20-1,TRBD1,few,TRBJ2-1,TGCAGTGCTAGTAGGGCAGGGGGCAACAATGAGCAGTTCTTC,CSASRAGGNNEQFF
16,TRBV12-3/TRBV12-4,-,-,TRBJ2-2,TGTGCCAGCAGAGCCCGTAGGTCCGCGAACACCGGGGAGCTGTTTTTT,CASRARRSANTGELFF
16,TRBV7-9,-,-,TRBJ2-5,TGTGCCAGCAGCTTAGCGGGCCCCAGCTCCTACAATGAGCAGTACTTC,CASSLAGPSSYNEQYF
15,TRBV28,-,-,TRBJ2-4,TGTGCCAGCAGTTTGTACCCTAAAGCCAAAAACATTCAGTACTTC,CASSLYPKAKNIQYF
16,TRBV5-8,TRBD2,-,TRBJ2-1,TGTGCCAGCAGCTTACCCGGACTAGCGGAGTACAATGAGCAGTTCTTC,CASSLPGLAEYNEQFF
14,TRBV12-3/TRBV12-4,-,-,TRBJ2-3,TGTGCCAGCAGTTTAAACACGCGCGCAGATACGCAGTATTTT,CASSLNTRADTQYF
13,TRBV5-1,-,few,TRBJ1-2,TGCGCCAGCAGCCCTGGACTTTACCAAGGCTACACCTTC,CASSPGLYQGYTF
17,TRBV28,-,-,TRBJ2-2,TGTGCCAGCAGCCCTTACGGGCTACTTTATATCGCCGGGGAGCTGTTTTTT,CASSPYGLLYIAGELFF
14,TRBV12-3/TRBV12-4,-,-,TRBJ1-6,TGTGCCAGCAGCCCGGGACGCAAGAATTCACCCCCCCACTTT,CASSPGRKNSPPHF
14,TRBV5-1,TRBD1,-,TRBJ2-1,TGCGCCAGCAGCAACGGGACAGGGATCGATGAGCAGTTCTTC,CASSNGTGIDEQFF
14,TRBV7-2,-,many,TRBJ2-7,TGTGCCAGCAGTTTATCGGGGAGCCCCTACGAGCAGTACTTC,CASSLSGSPYEQYF
12,TRBV20-1,TRBD1,few,TRBJ2-7,TGCAGTGGGGAACAGGGGATCTACGAGCAGTACTTC,CSGEQGIYEQYF
13,TRBV20-1,-,few,TRBJ2-1,TGCAGTGCTAGAGATCCGGTCTCGTGGGAGCAGTTCTTC,CSARDPVSWEQFF
12,TRBV28,TRBD1,-,TRBJ1-1,TGTGCCAGCACCTTGACAGGGGCTGAAGCTTTCTTT,CASTLTGAEAFF
17,TRBV12-3/TRBV12-4,TRBD2,-,TRBJ2-2,TGTGCCAGCAGTTTATCCCTGACTAGCTCGAACACCGGGGAGCTGTTTTTT,CASSLSLTSSNTGELFF
8,TRBV23-1,-,-,TRBJ2-1,TGCGCCTGTAATGAGCAGTTCTTC,CACNEQFF